The T cell receptor (beta chain) described here comes from a study of blood T cell repertoires in COVID-19. Study overall: T cells, B-cell-depleted T cells, or PBMCs provided the cDNA or gDNA that served as material.

Membership in each cohort depended on participant-reported clinical history. From germline, CDR1 is KGHSH and CDR2 LQKENI. The CDR3 consists of 14 residues. The V segment lost 5 bases and the J segment 2 bases; nucleotides outside the gene matches: 5. In the original workflow: Estimated nucleated cell counts came from reference gene primer amplification. The protocol was immunoSEQ multiplex PCR, while the TCRdb copy is restricted to in-frame clones and leaves out a portion. The V and J calls and clone size were taken over from that table, and D and trimming were inferred from the DNA. This sample yields around 310,000 clones, of which 80% to 90% are seen a single time; over 4.5% belongs to the top ten.

The sequence came from a young man who had recovered from COVID-19. Input material: PBMCs or T cells enriched from blood (not recorded which). V and J are TRBV18 and TRBJ2-5; the match to TRBD1 covers 7 bases. The CDR3 protein is CASSLTGMQETQYF. Written as DNA, the CDR3 is TGTGCCAGCTCATTGACAGGGATGCAAGAGACCCAGTACTTC.